This entry lists 3 T cell receptor beta chains sequenced from one sample in a study of neoadjuvant anti-PD-1 for oral cavity cancer. The data were produced by immunoSEQ multiplex PCR, yet TCRdb's version contains in-frame clones alone and is incomplete. There are roughly 8,000 clones in the sample; more than 50% occur only once, and approximately 12% lies in the top ten. The sequencing here drew on tumor tissue, taken before nivolumab (anti-PD-1) treatment. These receptors all come from a person between 35 and 79 years old with oral cavity squamous cell carcinoma.

The chain recombines TRBV7-9 with TRBJ2-2, with 10 positions matching TRBD2. This CDR3 contains 15 residues. The germline CDR1 and CDR2 sequences are SEHNR and FQNEAQ (reference sequence). The ends lost 3 bases at V and 6 bases at J; junction bases unmatched: 4. The CDR3: CASSFTSGISGELFF. The CDR3 nucleotides are TGTGCCAGCAGCTTCACTAGCGGGATTTCCGGGGAGCTGTTTTTT.

The V call is TRBV14, the J call TRBJ2-3, with 7 bases matching TRBD1. V was clipped by 4 bases and J by 3 bases; unmatched bases: 1. This CDR3 has 13 amino acids. Germline CDR1 reads SGHDN; CDR2 reads FVKESK. The CDR3 DNA follows: TGTGCCAGCAGCCTACAGGGGACAGATACGCAGTATTTT. Protein product: CASSLQGTDTQYF. The full variable domain, with the rest looked up from reference TRBV14 and TRBJ2-3, is EAGVTQFPSHSVIEKGQTVTLRCDPISGHDNLYWYRRVMGKEIKFLLHFVKESKQDESGMPNNRFLAERTGGTYSTLKVQPAELEDSGVYFCASSLQGTDTQYFGPGTRLTVL.

This clone was found once. The chain employs TRBV7-3 and TRBJ2-7, with a tentative D call TRBD1 (6 bases). V lost 6 bases, J lost 2 bases, and 11 bases lay in between. The germline V gene encodes CDR1 SGHTA and CDR2 FQGTGA. There are 13 residues in the CDR3. The CDR3 sequence: CASSLGGPYEQYF. In nucleotides, the CDR3 is TGTGCCAGCAGTCTTGGGGGCCCCTACGAGCAGTACTTC.